This T cell receptor beta chain was captured by sequencing in a study of CD4 T cells in relation to SARS-CoV-2 and coronaviruses. Study-wide context: PBMCs were cultured with antigen for roughly nine days before TCR beta sequencing. Findings and limits, study-wide: SARS-CoV-2-driven expansion was significantly weaker in crossreactive than monoreactive clones.

V shed 2 bases and J 4 bases; nucleotides not matched to a gene: 3. This CDR3 is 14 amino acids long. CDR1 and CDR2 (germline): SGHRS, YFSETQ. The assay was immunoSEQ multiplex PCR, and TCRdb's table has in-frame clones only and misses some. Of some 11,000 clones detected, about 81% appear once; the ten largest clones hold 17%. Comment on this clone: The antigen is unknown.

Unexposed donor CD4+ T cells date from about 2011-2018, before the COVID-19 pandemic. The cells were cultured for over eight days before CD4+ T cells were isolated. Unexposed-donor CD4+ T cells were probed with SARS-CoV-2 S/N and four cold-coronavirus spikes, cells permitting. The V gene is TRBV5-1, the J gene TRBJ1-1, with 9 bases aligning to TRBD1. This clonotype was obtained from a human donor in good health. Specimen: CD4+ T cells from PBMCs, cultured in vitro. The CDR3 sequence: CASSFGTGRTEAFF. CDR3 nucleotide sequence: TGCGCCAGCAGCTTCGGGACAGGGCGCACTGAAGCTTTCTTT.